Listed below are T cell receptor beta chains from one sample, sequenced in a study of cytomegalovirus exposure and HLA in healthy donors. Repertoires were generated with immunoSEQ multiplex PCR, while TCRdb's copy carries only in-frame clones and drops some. Here the sample spans 190,000 or so clones, 82% being singletons. The sequencing sample was made of PBMCs. These receptors were obtained from a woman in her 50s in good health and CMV-seropositive. Each CDR3 is given with its conserved first and last residue. Each record gives: clone size, J gene, D gene, V gene, CDR3 DNA, CDR3 protein. A D gene is named only where the DNA matches it firmly. Clone size is shown for a subset of rows, as once, few, many or a class of expanded clone.

abundance: once; j_gene: TRBJ2-3; d_gene: -; v_gene: TRBV25-1; CDR3nt: TGTGCCAGCCGTCGGAGCGGAGGCACAGATACGCAGTATTTT; CDR3aa: CASRRSGGTDTQYF
abundance: once; j_gene: TRBJ2-2; d_gene: -; v_gene: TRBV7-6; CDR3nt: TGTGCCAGCAGCCACGCTACAGGGGGGGAGCTGTTTTTT; CDR3aa: CASSHATGGELFF
abundance: few; j_gene: TRBJ2-1; d_gene: TRBD2; v_gene: TRBV5-1; CDR3nt: TGCGCCAGCAGCAGTTCTAGCGGGGGATACAATGAGCAGTTCTTC; CDR3aa: CASSSSSGGYNEQFF
abundance: -; j_gene: TRBJ2-7; d_gene: TRBD1; v_gene: TRBV10-3; CDR3nt: TGTGCCATCAGTGACGGGACAGGCACCTACGAGCAGTACTTC; CDR3aa: CAISDGTGTYEQYF
abundance: few; j_gene: TRBJ2-7; d_gene: -; v_gene: TRBV27; CDR3nt: TGTGCCAGCAGTCCACTATCCTACGAGCAGTACTTC; CDR3aa: CASSPLSYEQYF
abundance: few; j_gene: TRBJ1-2; d_gene: -; v_gene: TRBV6-1; CDR3nt: TGTGCCACCTCGGCCTCGGGGGACTATGGCTACACCTTC; CDR3aa: CATSASGDYGYTF
abundance: -; j_gene: TRBJ2-7; d_gene: TRBD2; v_gene: TRBV27; CDR3nt: TGTGCCAGCAGCTTCGTAGCGGGGGGGCTATACGAGCAGTACTTC; CDR3aa: CASSFVAGGLYEQYF
abundance: -; j_gene: TRBJ2-3; d_gene: TRBD2; v_gene: TRBV30; CDR3nt: TGTGCCTGGGTCCCGGGCGGGAGGGCCTCAGATACGCAGTATTTT; CDR3aa: CAWVPGGRASDTQYF
abundance: -; j_gene: TRBJ2-7; d_gene: -; v_gene: TRBV5-1; CDR3nt: TGCGCCAGCAGCTTGGTGGCAGGGGCTTCCTACGAGCAGTACTTC; CDR3aa: CASSLVAGASYEQYF
abundance: -; j_gene: TRBJ2-5; d_gene: TRBD2; v_gene: TRBV7-2; CDR3nt: TGTGCCAGCAGCTTAGGGGCGGGCGGGGGAACTACGCGGGAGACCCAGTACTTC; CDR3aa: CASSLGAGGGTTRETQYF
abundance: few; j_gene: TRBJ2-1; d_gene: -; v_gene: TRBV6-5; CDR3nt: TGTGCCAGCAGTAAGCAATACCCGGGTATAAATGAGCAGTTCTTC; CDR3aa: CASSKQYPGINEQFF
abundance: -; j_gene: TRBJ2-7; d_gene: TRBD2; v_gene: TRBV28; CDR3nt: TGTGCCAGCACCTCGGGACTAGCGGGAGGCTACGAGCAGTACTTC; CDR3aa: CASTSGLAGGYEQYF
abundance: -; j_gene: TRBJ2-1; d_gene: -; v_gene: TRBV6-1; CDR3nt: TGTGCCAGCAACGACTATTCCCGAGGTGAGCAGTTCTTC; CDR3aa: CASNDYSRGEQFF
abundance: -; j_gene: TRBJ1-1; d_gene: -; v_gene: TRBV7-2; CDR3nt: TGTGCCAGCAGCTTAGCGGTTTCAGCGCCTGAAGCTTTCTTT; CDR3aa: CASSLAVSAPEAFF
abundance: -; j_gene: TRBJ2-7; d_gene: TRBD2; v_gene: TRBV6-5; CDR3nt: TGTGCCAGCAGTTACGGGGAGGGCTACGAGCAGTACTTC; CDR3aa: CASSYGEGYEQYF
abundance: -; j_gene: TRBJ1-1; d_gene: TRBD1; v_gene: TRBV28; CDR3nt: TGTGCCAGCAGGGCCTCCGGGACAGCTACTGAAGCTTTCTTT; CDR3aa: CASRASGTATEAFF
abundance: -; j_gene: TRBJ2-2; d_gene: -; v_gene: TRBV27; CDR3nt: TGTGCCAGCAGTTTATGGCATCCGGGAACCGGGGAGCTGTTTTTT; CDR3aa: CASSLWHPGTGELFF
abundance: -; j_gene: TRBJ1-3; d_gene: -; v_gene: TRBV6-5; CDR3nt: TGTGCCAGCAGTTACTCGAATCGGGGGGTGAGAAACACCATATATTTT; CDR3aa: CASSYSNRGVRNTIYF